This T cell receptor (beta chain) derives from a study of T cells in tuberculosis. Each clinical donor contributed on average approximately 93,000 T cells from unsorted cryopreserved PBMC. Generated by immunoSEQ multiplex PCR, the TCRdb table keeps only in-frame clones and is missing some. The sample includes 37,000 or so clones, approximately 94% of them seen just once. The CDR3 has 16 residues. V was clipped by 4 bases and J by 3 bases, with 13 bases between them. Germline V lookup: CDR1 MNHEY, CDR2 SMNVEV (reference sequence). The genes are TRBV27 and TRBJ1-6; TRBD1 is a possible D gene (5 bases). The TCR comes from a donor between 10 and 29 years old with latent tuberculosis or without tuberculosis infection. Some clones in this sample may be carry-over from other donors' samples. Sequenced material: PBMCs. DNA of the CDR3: TGTGCCAGCAGTTCCCGGGGGGATCTCTATAATTCACCCCTCCACTTT. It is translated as CASSSRGDLYNSPLHF.